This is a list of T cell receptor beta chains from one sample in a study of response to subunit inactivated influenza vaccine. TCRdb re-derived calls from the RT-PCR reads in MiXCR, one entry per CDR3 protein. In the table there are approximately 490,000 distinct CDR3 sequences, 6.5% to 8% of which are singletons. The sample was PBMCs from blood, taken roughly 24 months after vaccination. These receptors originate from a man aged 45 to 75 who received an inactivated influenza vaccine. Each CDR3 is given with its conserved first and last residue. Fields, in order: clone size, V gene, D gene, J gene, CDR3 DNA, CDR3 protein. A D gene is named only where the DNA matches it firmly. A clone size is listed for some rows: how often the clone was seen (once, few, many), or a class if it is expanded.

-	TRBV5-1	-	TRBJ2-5	TGCGCCAGCACCGAAAGCAGGGAGACCCAGTACTTC	CASTESRETQYF
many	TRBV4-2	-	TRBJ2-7	TGTGCCAGCAGCCAAGATTTCGGGGGATCCTCGTTGTACGAGCAGTACTTC	CASSQDFGGSSLYEQYF
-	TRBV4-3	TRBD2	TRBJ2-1	TGCGCCAGCAGCCAAGATGCCCCAGGACTAGCGGGAGGGTTAAATGAGCAGTTCTTC	CASSQDAPGLAGGLNEQFF
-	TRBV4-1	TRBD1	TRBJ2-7	TGCGCCAGCAGTCAAACAGGGGAGACCTACTACGAGCAGTACTTC	CASSQTGETYYEQYF
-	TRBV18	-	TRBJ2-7	TGTGCCAGCTCACCAAAGCAGGGGCAGCAGTACTTC	CASSPKQGQQYF
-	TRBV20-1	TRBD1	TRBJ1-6	TGCAGTGCTAAAAGGACAGGGGGTCACCAGAAATTCAATTCACCCCTCCACTTT	CSAKRTGGHQKFNSPLHF
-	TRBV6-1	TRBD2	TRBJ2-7	TGTGCCAGCAGTGTCCTAGCGGAGGCCTACGAGCAGTACTTC	CASSVLAEAYEQYF
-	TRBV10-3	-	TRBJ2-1	TGTGCCATCAGTAAACAGGGATCTCACAATGAGCAGTTCTTC	CAISKQGSHNEQFF
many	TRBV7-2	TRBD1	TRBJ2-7	TGTGCCAGCAGCCTTACCGGGACAGGGGCCTACGAGCAGTACTTC	CASSLTGTGAYEQYF
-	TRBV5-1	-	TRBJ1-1	TGCGCCAGCAGCACAGAGAATAGGAACACTGAAGCTTTCTTT	CASSTENRNTEAFF
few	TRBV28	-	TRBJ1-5	TGTGCCAGCAGTCGGCCGGGGGACGCCTCCATGCATTTT	CASSRPGDASMHF
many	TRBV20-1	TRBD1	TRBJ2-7	TGCAGTGCTACCCCTCCGGGACAGGGGTACTCCTACGAGCAGTACTTC	CSATPPGQGYSYEQYF
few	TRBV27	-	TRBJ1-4	TGTGCCAGCAGTTTAAAGGTTTTTGGTGAAAAACTGTTTTTT	CASSLKVFGEKLFF
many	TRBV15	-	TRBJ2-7	TGTGCCACCAGCAGAGATCGGGGAGCATCCTACGAGCAGTACTTC	CATSRDRGASYEQYF
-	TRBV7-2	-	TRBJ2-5	TGTGCCAGCGGTTTTGAAGAGACCCAGTACTTC	CASGFEETQYF
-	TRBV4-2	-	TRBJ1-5	TGTGCCAGCAGCCGAGCGGAGTATCAGCCCCAGCATTTT	CASSRAEYQPQHF
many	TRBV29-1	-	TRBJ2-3	TGCAGCATCAGGGGTGGTAGAGTCGCAGATACGCAGTATTTT	CSIRGGRVADTQYF
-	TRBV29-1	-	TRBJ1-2	TGCAGCGTTGAAGGGAGTGGGTTATATGGCTACACCTTC	CSVEGSGLYGYTF
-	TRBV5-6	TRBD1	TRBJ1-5	TGTGCCAGCAGCATACCTCCGGGACAGGGGATTCAGCCCCAGCATTTT	CASSIPPGQGIQPQHF
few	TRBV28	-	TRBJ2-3	TGTGCCAGCAGTTTAGGAGCCCCGGGAGATACGCAGTATTTT	CASSLGAPGDTQYF
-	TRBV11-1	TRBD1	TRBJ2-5	TGTGCCAGCAGCTTACAGGGGGATGCAGAGACCCAGTACTTC	CASSLQGDAETQYF
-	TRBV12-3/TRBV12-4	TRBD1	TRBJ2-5	TGTGCCAGCAGCAAAGGACAGGGGATGGAAGAGACCCAGTACTTC	CASSKGQGMEETQYF
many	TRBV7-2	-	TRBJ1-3	TGTGCCAGCAGCCGACTCACCTCTGGAAACACCATATATTTT	CASSRLTSGNTIYF
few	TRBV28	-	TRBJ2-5	TGTGCCAGCAGCCCCGACCGGTTGCCCCAGTACTTC	CASSPDRLPQYF
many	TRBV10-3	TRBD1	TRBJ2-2	TGTGCCGTCCGACAGGGGACCGGGGAGCTGTTTTTT	CAVRQGTGELFF
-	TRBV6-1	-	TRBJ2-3	TGTGCCAGCAGTGAACCTCAGGGGTGGATAAGCACAGATACGCAGTATTTT	CASSEPQGWISTDTQYF